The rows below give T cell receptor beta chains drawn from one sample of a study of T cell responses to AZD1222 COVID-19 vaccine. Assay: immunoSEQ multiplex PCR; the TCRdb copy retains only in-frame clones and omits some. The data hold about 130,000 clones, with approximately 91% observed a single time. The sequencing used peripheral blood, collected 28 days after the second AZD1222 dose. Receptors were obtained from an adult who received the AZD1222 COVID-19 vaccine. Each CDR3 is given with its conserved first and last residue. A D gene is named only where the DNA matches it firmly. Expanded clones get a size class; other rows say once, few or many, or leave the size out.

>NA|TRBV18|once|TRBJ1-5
TGTGCCAGCTCACCGCCAGGGGGCAATCAGCCCCAGCATTTT
CASSPPGGNQPQHF
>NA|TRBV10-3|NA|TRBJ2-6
TGTGCCATCAGTGGACACTCTGGGGCCAACGTCCTGACTTTC
CAISGHSGANVLTF
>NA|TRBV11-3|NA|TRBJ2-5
TGTGCCAGCAGCCACCGAGGGGGGGCTCGAAGAGAGACCCAGTACTTC
CASSHRGGARRETQYF
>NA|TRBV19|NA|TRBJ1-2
TGTGCCAGTAGTATGGGGCCTAGGGGGACGGTGAGGCCCACTGGCTATGGCTACACCTTC
CASSMGPRGTVRPTGYGYTF
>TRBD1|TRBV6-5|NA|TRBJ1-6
TGTGCCAGCAGAGGACAGGGGAGGACGAATTCACCCCTCCACTTT
CASRGQGRTNSPLHF
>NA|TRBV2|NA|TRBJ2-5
TGTGCCTCAAACCAGGGCGAGAGGGAAGAGACCCAGTACTTC
CASNQGEREETQYF
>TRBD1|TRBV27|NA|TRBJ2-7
TGTGCCAGCAGTTTGGGACAGGGTTTTTTCCCCCACGAGCAGTACTTC
CASSLGQGFFPHEQYF
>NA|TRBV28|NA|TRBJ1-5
TGTGCCAGCGGTCCCAGCAATCAGCCCCAGCATTTT
CASGPSNQPQHF
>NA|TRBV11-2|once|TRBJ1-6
TGTGCCAGCAGCTTATATATCTCACCCCTCCACTTT
CASSLYISPLHF
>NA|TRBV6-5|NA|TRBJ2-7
TGTGCCAGCAATCGACCCGCAGGGGCGACTTACGAGCAGTACTTC
CASNRPAGATYEQYF
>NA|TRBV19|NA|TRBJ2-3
TGTGCCAGTAGTTGGAGGGGAGTCACAGATACGCAGTATTTT
CASSWRGVTDTQYF
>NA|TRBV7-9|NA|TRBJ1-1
TGTGCCAGCAGCTTAGCGGGGGGGCGTGAGACTGAAGCTTTCTTT
CASSLAGGRETEAFF
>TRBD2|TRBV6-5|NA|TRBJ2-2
TGTGCCAGCACCGGCGGGAGTGGCTCGTGGGGGGAGCTGTTTTTT
CASTGGSGSWGELFF
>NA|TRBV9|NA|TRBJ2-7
TGTGCCAGCAGTGAAGACGACCCACCTAGCTCCTACGAGCAGTACTTC
CASSEDDPPSSYEQYF
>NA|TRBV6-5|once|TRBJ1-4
TGTGCCAGCAGACGCTTAACGAGACAGATAGAAAAACTGTTTTTT
CASRRLTRQIEKLFF
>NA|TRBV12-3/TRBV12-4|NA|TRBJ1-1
TGTGCCAGCAGTCCGCCCCCCGCTGAAGCTTTCTTT
CASSPPPAEAFF
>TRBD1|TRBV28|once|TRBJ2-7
TGTGCCAGCACCTCGACAGGGGCTAGCTACGAGCAGTACTTC
CASTSTGASYEQYF
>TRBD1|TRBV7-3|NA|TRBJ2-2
TGTGCCAGCAGCCCCGGGACAGGGCTCACCGGGGAGCTGTTTTTT
CASSPGTGLTGELFF
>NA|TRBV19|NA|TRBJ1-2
TGTGCCAGTAGTACCGGACGGCTATCGAACTATGGCTACACCTTC
CASSTGRLSNYGYTF
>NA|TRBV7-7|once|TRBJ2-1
TGTGCTAGCAGCTTAACGAGCGGTAGCGATGAGCAGTTCTTC
CASSLTSGSDEQFF
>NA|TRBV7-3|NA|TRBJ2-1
TGTGCCAGCAGCCCGGGAGTTGGGGCCTACAATGAGCAGTTCTTC
CASSPGVGAYNEQFF
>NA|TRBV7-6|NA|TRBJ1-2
TGTGCCAGCAGCTTAGAGGAAAACTATGGCTACACCTTC
CASSLEENYGYTF
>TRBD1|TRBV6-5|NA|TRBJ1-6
TGTGCCAGCGGGACAGGGGGTAACTCACCCCTCCACTTT
CASGTGGNSPLHF
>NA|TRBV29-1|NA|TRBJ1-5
TGCAGCGTTGAAGTGGATCGTCGCAATCAGCCCCAGCATTTT
CSVEVDRRNQPQHF
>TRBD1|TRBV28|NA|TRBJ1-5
TGTGCCAGCAGTTCCATCGGGACAGGGGGCGATCAGCCCCAGCATTTT
CASSSIGTGGDQPQHF
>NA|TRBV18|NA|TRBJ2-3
TGTGCCAGCTCACCACCATCAGATACGCAGTATTTT
CASSPPSDTQYF
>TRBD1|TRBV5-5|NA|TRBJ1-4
TGTGCCAGCAGCCCTGGGACAGGGAGGGAACTGTTTTTT
CASSPGTGRELFF
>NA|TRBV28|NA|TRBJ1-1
TGTGCCAGCAGCTTGGGGAACACTGAAGCTTTCTTT
CASSLGNTEAFF
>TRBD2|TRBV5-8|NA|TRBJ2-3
TGTGCCAGCAGCTTAGTAGCGGGGGCCTTAAGCACAGATACGCAGTATTTT
CASSLVAGALSTDTQYF
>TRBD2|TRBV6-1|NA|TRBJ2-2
TGTGCCAGCAGTGAAAGGAGACTAGTAGCGGGGGACGGGGAGCTGTTTTTT
CASSERRLVAGDGELFF
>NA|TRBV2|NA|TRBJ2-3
TGTGCCAGCAGTGTCGGGACCAGCACAGATACGCAGTATTTT
CASSVGTSTDTQYF
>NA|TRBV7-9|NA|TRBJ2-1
TGTGCCAGCAGCTCGGCCCTTTACAATGAGCAGTTCTTC
CASSSALYNEQFF
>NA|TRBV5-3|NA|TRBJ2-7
TGTGCCAGAAGCCGGTCCGCCGTACAGGGTCCTTGCTCCTACGAGCAGTACTTC
CARSRSAVQGPCSYEQYF
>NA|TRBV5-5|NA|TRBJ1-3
TGTGCCAGCAGCCTAGGAAGGGATCGATCGGGAAACACCATATATTTT
CASSLGRDRSGNTIYF
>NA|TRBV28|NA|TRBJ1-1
TGTGCCAGCAGTCACTTGAACACTGAAGCTTTCTTT
CASSHLNTEAFF
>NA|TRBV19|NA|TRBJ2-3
TGTGCCAGTAGTATTCGTCGGGGTTTTACGCAGTATTTT
CASSIRRGFTQYF
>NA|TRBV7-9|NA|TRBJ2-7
TGTGCCAGCAGCCCCCTATTCTACGAGCAGTACTTC
CASSPLFYEQYF
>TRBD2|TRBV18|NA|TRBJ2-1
TGTGCCAGCTCACCACGGGCTAGCGGGAGGCTTGTCGGCTACAATGAGCAGTTCTTC
CASSPRASGRLVGYNEQFF
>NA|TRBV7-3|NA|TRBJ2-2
TGTGCCAGCAGCTCACACCGGGCCTACGGGACCGGGGAGCTGTTTTTT
CASSSHRAYGTGELFF
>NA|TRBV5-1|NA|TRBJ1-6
TGCGCCAGCAGCCACCGGGTGGGCGATAATTCACCCCTCCACTTT
CASSHRVGDNSPLHF
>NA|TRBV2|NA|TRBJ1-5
TGTGCCAGCAAAGGCCAAAGCAATCAGCCCCAGCATTTT
CASKGQSNQPQHF
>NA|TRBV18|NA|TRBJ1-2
TGTGCCAGCTCACCGACCTCGGACAGCGACTATGGCTACACCTTC
CASSPTSDSDYGYTF
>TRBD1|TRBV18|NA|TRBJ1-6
TGTGCCAGCTCACTCCGGGACAGACTTAATTCACCCCTCCACTTT
CASSLRDRLNSPLHF
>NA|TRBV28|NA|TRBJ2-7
TGTGCCAGCAGGCGCGGGACGGCGAGCTCCTACGAGCAGTACTTC
CASRRGTASSYEQYF
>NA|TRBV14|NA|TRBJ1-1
TGTGCCAGCAGCCAAGAACGGTGGGCAGGAGGAGGCACTGAAGCTTTCTTT
CASSQERWAGGGTEAFF
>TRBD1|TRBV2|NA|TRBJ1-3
TGTGCCAGCAATCCCCCGGGACAGGCTGGAAACACCATATATTTT
CASNPPGQAGNTIYF
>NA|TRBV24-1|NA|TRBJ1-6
TGTGCCACCAGTGATTTTGGCACTTCACCCCTCCACTTT
CATSDFGTSPLHF
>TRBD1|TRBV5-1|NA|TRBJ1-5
TGCGCCAGCAGCTTGGAGGCCTTATCAGGGGGGAATCAGCCCCAGCATTTT
CASSLEALSGGNQPQHF
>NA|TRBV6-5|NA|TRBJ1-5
TGTGCCAGCAGTTACTCGAAATATCAGCCCCAGCATTTT
CASSYSKYQPQHF
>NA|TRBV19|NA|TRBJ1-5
TGTGCCAGTCACCCCCGGGCCATCAGCAATCAGCCCCAGCATTTT
CASHPRAISNQPQHF
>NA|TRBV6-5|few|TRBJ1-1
TGTGCCAGCAGTTACTCCCAAATGAACACTGAAGCTTTCTTT
CASSYSQMNTEAFF
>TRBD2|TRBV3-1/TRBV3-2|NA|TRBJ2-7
TGTGCCAGCAGCCTAGCGGGAGAGCAGGAGCAGTACTTC
CASSLAGEQEQYF
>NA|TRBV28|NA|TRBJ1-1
TGTGCCAGCAGTTTGAGGGAGGTAGAAGCTTTCTTT
CASSLREVEAFF
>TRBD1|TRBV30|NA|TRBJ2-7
TGTGCCTGGAGTAGGGAACAGGGGTACGAGCAGTACTTC
CAWSREQGYEQYF